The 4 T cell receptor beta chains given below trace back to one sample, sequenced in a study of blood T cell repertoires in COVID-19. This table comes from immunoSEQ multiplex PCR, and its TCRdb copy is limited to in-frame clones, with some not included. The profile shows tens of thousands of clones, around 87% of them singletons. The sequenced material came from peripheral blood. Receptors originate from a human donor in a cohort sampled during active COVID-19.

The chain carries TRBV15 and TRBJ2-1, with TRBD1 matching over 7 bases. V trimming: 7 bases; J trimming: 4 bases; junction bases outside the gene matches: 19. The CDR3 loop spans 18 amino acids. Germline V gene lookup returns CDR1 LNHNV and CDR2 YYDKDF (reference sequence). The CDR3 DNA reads TGTGCCACCACTCCCGGGTCGCGTTTCGACAGGGATTACAATGAGCAGTTCTTC. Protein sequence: CATTPGSRFDRDYNEQFF.

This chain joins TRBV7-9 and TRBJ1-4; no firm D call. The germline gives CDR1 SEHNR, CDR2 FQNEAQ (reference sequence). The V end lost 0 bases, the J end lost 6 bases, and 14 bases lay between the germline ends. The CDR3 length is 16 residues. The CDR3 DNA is TGTGCCAGCAGCTTAGCTGCCGGGAAGGTTGATGAAAAACTGTTTTTT. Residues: CASSLAAGKVDEKLFF.

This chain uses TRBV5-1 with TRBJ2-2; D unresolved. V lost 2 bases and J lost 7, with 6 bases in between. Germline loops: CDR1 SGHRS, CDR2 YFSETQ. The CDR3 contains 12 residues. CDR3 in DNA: TGCGCCAGCAGCTTCACGGGCGGGGAGCTGTTTTTT. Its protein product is CASSFTGGELFF.

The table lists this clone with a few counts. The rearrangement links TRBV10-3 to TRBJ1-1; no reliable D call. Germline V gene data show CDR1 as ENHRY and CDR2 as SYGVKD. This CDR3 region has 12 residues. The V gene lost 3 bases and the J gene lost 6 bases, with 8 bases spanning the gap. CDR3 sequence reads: CAISETSAEAFF. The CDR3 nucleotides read TGTGCCATCAGTGAAACAAGCGCTGAAGCTTTCTTT.